The next 18 T cell receptor beta chains were all read from a single sample in a study of CD8 T cells in Susac syndrome. With random hexamers, 0.5 to 1 ug RNA was reverse transcribed. TCRdb called the immunoSEQ multiplex PCR reads again in MiXCR, with one record for every CDR3 protein. The sample consists of 150,000 to 200,000 distinct CDR3 sequences, approximately 93% of them appearing once. The sequencing sample was made of CD4+ T cells from PBMCs. Receptors originate from a human donor in good health.

This clonotype appeared a single time. This chain links TRBV6-4 with TRBJ2-3, with 11 bases fitting TRBD2. The CDR3 is made up of 15 amino acids. The germline V gene has CDR1 MRHNA and CDR2 SNTAGT. V was clipped by 0 bases and J by 6 bases; unmatched bases: 2. DNA for the CDR3: TGTGCCAGCAGTGACTCTAGCGGGGGGGCCGATACGCAGTATTTT. Translating gives CASSDSSGGADTQYF.

V is TRBV20-1 and J is TRBJ2-5, with D hard to call. Germline CDR1 DFQATT, CDR2 SNEGSKA (reference sequence). The CDR3 is made up of 11 amino acids. V was cut by 5 bases and J by 5 bases, with 9 bases left in between. This chain's CDR3 is CSAPPRETQYF. The CDR3 DNA reads as TGCAGTGCTCCGCCACGGGAGACCCAGTACTTC.

This chain links TRBV6-1 with TRBJ2-3; D gene ambiguous. The CDR3 has 15 amino acids. Germline V gives CDR1 MNHNS, CDR2 SASEGT. V dropped 3 bases and J dropped 0 bases, with 10 bases sitting between them. The CDR3 nucleotides read TGTGCCAGCAGTGACAGACCCTCTAGCACAGATACGCAGTATTTT. Translated, it gives CASSDRPSSTDTQYF.

The V gene is TRBV28, the J gene TRBJ2-5, with 7 bases matching TRBD2. Germline V gives CDR1 MDHEN, CDR2 SYDVKM. The CDR3 has 14 amino acids. V shed 5 bases and J 5 bases; nucleotides not matched to a gene: 8. Written as DNA, the CDR3 is TGTGCCAGCAGTCAACCGGGGGGTGATGAGACCCAGTACTTC. Translation gives CASSQPGGDETQYF.

The chain is built from TRBV2 and TRBJ2-7; no reliable D call. Per germline, CDR1 SNHLY and CDR2 FYNNEI. Trimming shortened V by 8 bases and J by 7 bases, and 12 bases separated the two germline ends. This CDR3 has 11 residues. CDR3 residues: CASADGSEQYV. The DNA for the CDR3 is TGTGCCAGCGCGGACGGATCTGAGCAGTACGTC.

V gene TRBV6-2 or TRBV6-3 combines with J gene TRBJ2-2; D possibly matches TRBD1 or TRBD2 (5 bases each). CDR1 MNHEY and CDR2 SVGEGT come from the germline V gene. V was cut by 10 bases and J by 2 bases, with 14 bases left in between. The CDR3 extends over 14 amino acids. CDR3 bases: TGTGCCACCCGGGGACGGTCCAACACCGGGGAGCTGTTTTTT. Protein: CATRGRSNTGELFF.

The J gene is TRBJ1-2, the V gene TRBV7-2, with 8 bases lining up with TRBD1. The CDR3 has 14 amino acids. V lost 1 base, J lost 5 bases, and 3 bases stayed unmatched. CDR1 and CDR2 from the germline V gene are SGHTA and FQGNSA. The CDR3 spells CASSLEGQVYGYTF. The CDR3 coding sequence is TGTGCCAGCAGCTTAGAGGGACAGGTGTATGGCTACACCTTC.

The chain joins TRBV6-1 to TRBJ2-6; a weak D match, TRBD2 (5 bases). This CDR3 region has 15 residues. From germline, CDR1 is MNHNS and CDR2 SASEGT. V lost 7 bases to trimming and J lost 0 bases, with 10 bases between them. The CDR3 DNA sequence: TGTGCCAGCACCGAGGGTATCTCTGGGGCCAACGTCCTGACTTTC. It encodes CASTEGISGANVLTF.

This sequence joins TRBV12-3 or TRBV12-4 and TRBJ1-2; D is unresolved. V was shortened by 1 base and J by 8 bases, with 11 bases between the two germline ends. The CDR3 length is 13 residues. The chain's CDR3 is CASSLGPIGGYTF. CDR3 DNA: TGTGCCAGCAGTTTAGGCCCTATTGGGGGCTACACCTTC.

The genes are TRBV29-1 and TRBJ1-3; D gene uncertain. There are 12 residues in the CDR3. Trimming pared 1 base from V and 4 bases from J, leaving 5 bases between. Germline assignment: CDR1 SQVTM and CDR2 ANQGSEA. The CDR3 coding sequence is TGCAGCGTTGAAGGGCCGGGAAACACCATATATTTT. Its protein is CSVEGPGNTIYF.

This chain connects TRBV20-1 to TRBJ2-1, with 16 bases that match TRBD2. Unmatched junction bases numbered 4, after V lost 6 bases and J lost 5 bases. Germline lookup yields CDR1 DFQATT and CDR2 SNEGSKA (reference sequence). The CDR3 covers 15 residues. The CDR3 protein is CSAGGLAGGNNEQFF. The DNA of the CDR3 is TGCAGTGCGGGGGGACTAGCGGGGGGGAACAATGAGCAGTTCTTC.

This chain joins TRBV6-6 and TRBJ2-7; possibly TRBD1 for D (7 bases). Germline V gene data show CDR1 as MNHNY and CDR2 as SVGAGI (reference sequence). The germline V and J ends were trimmed by 6 bases and 3 bases, with 18 bases remaining between them. CDR3 length: 15 amino acids. The CDR3 loop reads CASRPRGAPHYEQYV. The CDR3, as DNA: TGTGCCAGCAGACCCAGGGGGGCCCCTCACTACGAGCAGTACGTC.

V gene TRBV30 combines with J gene TRBJ2-5; D may be TRBD1 (6 bases). CDR1 GTSNPN and CDR2 SVGIG come from the germline V gene (reference sequence). The CDR3 runs 11 residues. The CDR3 nucleotides read TGTGCTCATCTCAGGGGTGAGACCCAGTACTTC. Amino acid sequence: CAHLRGETQYF.

The rearrangement uses TRBV20-1 and TRBJ2-3; the match to TRBD2 covers 12 bases. Germline trimming cut 3 bases from V and 5 bases from J; bases unmatched to any gene: 3. The CDR3 has 14 residues. Germline lookup yields CDR1 DFQATT and CDR2 SNEGSKA (reference sequence). As DNA, the CDR3 is TGCAGTGCTAGCTCGACTAGCGGGAGAGATACGCAGTATTTT. Protein product: CSASSTSGRDTQYF.

The chain joins TRBV7-2 to TRBJ2-4; D call uncertain. Per germline, CDR1 SGHTA and CDR2 FQGNSA. Trimming stripped 4 bases from V and 0 bases from J, with 4 bases between. CDR3 length: 13 residues. CDR3 sequence (DNA): TGTGCCAGCAGCTCCCTAGCCAAAAACATTCAGTACTTC. This encodes CASSSLAKNIQYF. The full variable domain, completed using reference TRBV7-2 and TRBJ2-4, is GAGVSQSPSNKVTEKGKDVELRCDPISGHTALYWYRQSLGQGLEFLIYFQGNSAPDKSGLPSDRFSAERTGGSVSTLTIQRTQQEDSAVYLCASSSLAKNIQYFGAGTRLSVL.

J is TRBJ2-1 and V is TRBV3-1; 11 nucleotides line up with TRBD2. The length of the CDR3 is 15 residues. V shed 2 bases and J 6 bases; nucleotides not matched to a gene: 3. Looked up from germline, CDR1 is LGHDT and CDR2 is YNNKEL (reference sequence). CDR3 bases: TGTGCCAGCAGCCAACTGGGACTAGCGGCCAATGAGCAGTTCTTC. Residues: CASSQLGLAANEQFF.

The chain recombines TRBV12-3 or TRBV12-4 with TRBJ2-5; the D is unclear. Trimming removed 6 bases from V and 2 bases from J, with 7 bases in between. The CDR3 consists of 12 residues. The CDR3 reads CASRASQETQYF. The CDR3 DNA follows: TGTGCCAGCAGGGCCTCTCAAGAGACCCAGTACTTC.

V is TRBV20-1 and J is TRBJ1-6, with D perhaps TRBD1 (6 bases). Trimming took 3 bases from V and 3 from J, leaving 9 bases between them. From germline, CDR1 is DFQATT and CDR2 SNEGSKA (reference sequence). The length of the CDR3 is 14 residues. The CDR3 is CSASTGHYNSPLHF. DNA for the CDR3: TGCAGTGCTAGCACGGGACACTATAATTCACCCCTCCACTTT.